The count of the clone carrying this T cell receptor (beta chain) is one. The sample comes from a study of response to subunit inactivated influenza vaccine. Each CDR3 protein is one row after TCRdb ran MiXCR on the RT-PCR reads. Here the sample spans some 550,000 distinct CDR3 sequences, roughly a quarter being singletons. This CDR3 spans 15 amino acids. The trim removed 6 bases at V and 3 bases at J, leaving 8 bases unmatched. Germline V CDR1 and CDR2: MDHEN, SYDVKM. These sequences were also reported in another study, on T cells expressing NK-cell markers. From that paper: TCR beta libraries carry UMIs added by 5'RACE template switching. Restriction of sorting to alpha-beta TCR T cells was accomplished in several experiments using an anti-gamma-delta TCR antibody.

Sample: CD4+ T cells sorted from PBMCs, taken 11 to 12 days after vaccination. This chain links TRBV28 with TRBJ2-1; 7 bases are shared with TRBD2. This TCR was sampled from a man between 50 and 59 years old who received an inactivated influenza vaccine. The CDR3 region is CASSPRGGGYNEQFF. Written as DNA, the CDR3 is TGTGCCAGCAGCCCTCGCGGGGGTGGCTACAATGAGCAGTTCTTC.